The 20 T cell receptor beta chains given below trace back to one sample, sequenced in a study of shared clonotypes between healthy human individuals. Only in-frame clones appear in the TCRdb table, and some are missing; sequencing was by immunoSEQ multiplex PCR. The sample holds approximately 530,000 clones, 90% to 96% seen once. The sequencing sample was made of naive CD4+ T cells sorted from blood. Subset of the sample: CD45RA+ positively selected. The source is a woman in her twenties or thirties in good health.

The chain recombines TRBV21-1 with TRBJ1-1; the listed D gene, TRBD1, was not tested against the DNA. TRBV21-1 is a pseudogene locus. The CDR3 sequence is 20 residues long. Here the CDR3 reads CASSKRGQPNLLWLNTEAFF. The CDR3 DNA is TGTGCCAGCAGCAAAAGGGGACAGCCGAACCTTCTATGGCTGAACACTGAAGCTTTCTTT.

The count of this clone is one. DNA of the CDR3: TGTGCCAGCAGCGTAGGTGGACAGCTCCAAGAGACCCAGTACTTC. Translated: CASSVGGQLQETQYF. This chain connects TRBV9 to TRBJ2-5; tentative D call: TRBD1 (6 bases). V lost 0 bases, J lost 1 base, and 10 bases lay in between. Germline V CDR1 and CDR2: SGDLS, YYNGEE. The length of the CDR3 is 15 residues.

This chain joins TRBV6-5 and TRBJ2-3; 12 bases are shared with TRBD2. The germline V gene has CDR1 MNHEY and CDR2 SVGAGI. J was trimmed by 5 bases and V by 2 bases; bases with no gene match: 5. The CDR3 runs 16 residues. The CDR3 DNA reads as TGTGCCAGCAGTTACGCGCTAGCGGGAGGGGGAGATACGCAGTATTTT. This sequence encodes CASSYALAGGGDTQYF.

This chain uses TRBV28 with TRBJ2-3; 8 nucleotides line up with TRBD2. The J segment lost 4 bases and the V segment lost 10 bases, leaving 13 bases of the junction unmatched. Germline CDR1 is MDHEN and CDR2 is SYDVKM. This CDR3 has 15 residues. The CDR3 DNA is TGTGCCACCCGTGAGAGCGGGAGAGCGGCAGATACGCAGTATTTT. Translating gives CATRESGRAADTQYF.

This chain uses TRBV18 with TRBJ1-1; maybe TRBD1 (5 bases). The CDR3 is 16 amino acids. Trimming took 2 bases from V and 5 from J, leaving 18 bases between them. Germline-derived CDR1 and CDR2 are KGHSH and LQKENI. CDR3: CASSPSRASGLTEAFF. The CDR3 DNA reads TGTGCCAGCTCACCAAGCAGGGCGTCGGGGTTAACTGAAGCTTTCTTT.

The chain carries TRBV5-1 and TRBJ2-5; 7 bases match TRBD1. CDR1 and CDR2 (germline): SGHRS, YFSETQ. The CDR3 runs to 13 residues. Germline trimming cut 3 bases from V and 2 bases from J; bases unmatched to any gene: 1. The CDR3 reads CASSWTGQETQYF. DNA for the CDR3: TGCGCCAGCAGCTGGACAGGTCAAGAGACCCAGTACTTC.

The chain uses TRBV11-2 and TRBJ1-1; D may be TRBD1 (6 bases). The ends were cut back, 6 bases at V and 5 bases at J, with 19 bases in the middle. The CDR3 runs 15 residues. Germline V gene sequence: CDR1 SGHAT, CDR2 FQNNGV. The CDR3 DNA reads TGTGCCAGCAGACTAGGGGGGGTGGAATGGACTGAAGCTTTCTTT. This gives the protein CASRLGGVEWTEAFF.

The genes are TRBV7-2 and TRBJ2-5; D remains unclear. The J call may be wrong; the DNA end is better matched by TRBJ2-7. The CDR3 contains 14 residues. Germline V gives CDR1 SGHTA, CDR2 FQGNSA. The CDR3 nucleotides read TGTGCCAGCAGCTTACAGGTTTCCGGATACGAGCAGTACTTC. Translating it yields CASSLQVSGYEQYF.

The chain combines TRBV6-7 with TRBJ2-1; 14 nucleotides line up with TRBD2. TRBV6-7 is placed among ORFs of uncertain function. J lost 1 base, V lost 5 bases, and 7 bases had no gene match. The CDR3 extends over 18 amino acids. The CDR3 here is CASSPGTSGSMSYNEQFF. In DNA, the CDR3 is TGTGCCAGCAGTCCTGGGACTAGCGGGAGTATGTCCTACAATGAGCAGTTCTTC.

This clone came up once. V usage is TRBV15 and J usage is TRBJ1-6; 8 positions match TRBD1. The V gene's germline CDR1 is LNHNV and CDR2 YYDKDF (reference sequence). The CDR3 length is 16 residues. The trim removed 2 bases at V and 7 bases at J, leaving 7 bases unmatched. CDR3 bases: TGTGCCACCAGCAGAACCAGGACAGGGCGCAATTCACCCCTCCACTTT. Translated, it gives CATSRTRTGRNSPLHF.

This chain uses TRBV27 with TRBJ1-1, with no clear D. Between the trimmed V and J ends, which lost 4 bases and 0 bases, there was a span of 12 bases. Looked up from germline, CDR1 is MNHEY and CDR2 is SMNVEV (reference sequence). The CDR3 is 15 residues long. CDR3 sequence (DNA): TGTGCCAGCAGTTCCCCGAGGTCGTTGAACACTGAAGCTTTCTTT. As protein: CASSSPRSLNTEAFF.

This rearrangement joins TRBV11-2 to TRBJ2-5, with D tentatively TRBD1 or TRBD2 (6 bases each). V gave up 2 bases and J gave up 0 bases, with 19 bases separating them. CDR3 length equals 18 residues. Germline V gene data show CDR1 as SGHAT and CDR2 as FQNNGV. CDR3 bases: TGTGCCAGCAGCTTAAGGGGGGTGGTGAGTTTTAACCAAGAGACCCAGTACTTC. It is translated as CASSLRGVVSFNQETQYF.

The chain uses TRBV5-3 and TRBJ2-5; 7 nucleotides agree with TRBD2. TRBV5-3 is known as an ORF, though its function is uncertain. Trimming took 1 base from V and 3 from J; bases not matched to a gene: 15. The CDR3 runs to 18 residues. The CDR3 spells CARSLPPSGGKREETQYF. For the CDR3, the DNA is TGTGCCAGAAGCTTGCCCCCTTCCGGGGGGAAGAGGGAAGAGACCCAGTACTTC.

The chain uses TRBV13 and TRBJ1-2; the D gene is possibly TRBD1 (5 bases). CDR1 and CDR2 (germline): PRHDT, FYEKMQ (reference sequence). V was shortened by 6 bases and J by 0 bases, with 14 bases between the two germline ends. The CDR3 has 15 amino acids. The CDR3 spells CASRRTGFTNYGYTF. In DNA, the CDR3 is TGTGCCAGCAGACGTACAGGATTCACTAACTATGGCTACACCTTC.

The chain combines TRBV6-5 with TRBJ1-5; D remains ambiguous. The CDR3 totals 14 residues. V gave up 5 bases and J gave up 3 bases, with 11 bases separating them. The V gene's germline CDR1 is MNHEY and CDR2 SVGAGI. In DNA, the CDR3 is TGTGCCAGCAGTCCCCGGCTGTCCAATCAGCCCCAGCATTTT. Residues: CASSPRLSNQPQHF.

The rearrangement uses TRBV10-3 and TRBJ2-1; 10 positions match TRBD1. Looked up from germline, CDR1 is ENHRY and CDR2 is SYGVKD. The CDR3 runs 15 residues. Trimming cost V 10 bases and J 3 bases; bases outside gene matches: 9. The CDR3 region is CASSGTGENYNEQFF. Written as DNA, the CDR3 is TGTGCCAGCTCCGGGACAGGGGAGAACTACAATGAGCAGTTCTTC.

This chain joins TRBV10-1 and TRBJ2-1, with TRBD2 matching 16 bases. The CDR3 sequence is 18 residues long. V shed 2 bases, J shed 5 bases, and the junction held 6 bases outside the gene matches. In germline, CDR1 is WNHNN, CDR2 SYGVQD (reference sequence). The CDR3 DNA reads TGCGCCAGCAGTGAGGGGACTAGCGGGAGGGTGTTGGACAATGAGCAGTTCTTC. Its translation is CASSEGTSGRVLDNEQFF.

The genes are TRBV27 and TRBJ1-1; 8 nucleotides match TRBD1. The CDR3 has 16 residues. V trimming: 6 bases; J trimming: 3 bases; junction bases outside the gene matches: 12. Per the germline V gene, CDR1 is MNHEY and CDR2 is SMNVEV (reference sequence). The CDR3 spells CASSLGQGAWDTEAFF. In DNA, the CDR3 is TGTGCCAGCAGCCTCGGACAGGGAGCGTGGGACACTGAAGCTTTCTTT.

The sample holds a few counts of this clone. V and J are TRBV6-5 and TRBJ1-2, with D possibly TRBD1 on 5 matching bases. The CDR3 loop spans 16 amino acids. Germline values: CDR1 MNHEY, CDR2 SVGAGI. The V end was cut by 0 bases, the J end by 5 bases, with 16 bases between. In DNA, the CDR3 is TGTGCCAGCAGTTACTCTAGACCGGGACTGGGGTATGGCTACACCTTC. Translated, it gives CASSYSRPGLGYGYTF.

The chain links TRBV2 to TRBJ2-1; 12 bases are shared with TRBD2. V lost 6 bases, J lost 6 bases, and 3 bases stayed unmatched. Germline CDR1 reads SNHLY; CDR2 reads FYNNEI. The length of the CDR3 is 14 residues. The CDR3 is CASRTSGRGNEQFF. The DNA of the CDR3 is TGTGCCAGCAGGACTAGCGGGAGAGGCAATGAGCAGTTCTTC.